This T cell receptor beta chain was found in a study of patients and donors after allogeneic stem cell transplantation (dated by TCRdb to the early 2020s). This clonotype was counted between two and nine times. The antigen it binds to is not known. No base-level quality is on record; no much larger clone is a single base apart. CDR3 length: 14 amino acids, cysteine to phenylalanine. Kept here is only the CDR3 DNA, which spans 42 bases and is read in frame from base 1. V loses 5 bases, J loses 5 bases, and the germline ends lie 15 bases apart. Libraries were constructed by RT-PCR. Sequencing was carried out with a NextSeq 550. TCRdb cleaned the public reads at Q25 with fastp, built clones with MiXCR and kept in-frame beta chains. CDR3 protein duplicates are merged, each entry listing the most common genes and DNA. Across this sample there are 800,000 to 1,000,000 distinct CDR3 sequences, with about a sixth seen only once. 5.5% to 6.5% of the sample is held by the ten biggest clonotypes.

The source of this sequence is a human donor who was either an allogeneic HSCT recipient or a stem cell or donor lymphocyte infusion donor (not recorded which). It is not recorded whose cells these are; they may come from a transplant donor. The V and J genes are TRBV12-3 or TRBV12-4 and TRBJ1-2; the D gene is possibly TRBD1, with 6 bases matching. Sequenced: blood, either unsorted or a sorted T cell fraction (not recorded which). DNA sequence: TGTGCCAGCAGTACCCCGAGGGGGGCTTATGGCTACACCTTC. Its protein product is CASSTPRGAYGYTF.